The 18 T cell receptor beta chains below all came from one sample that was sequenced in a study of blood T cells in healthy people across ages. With a J-beta primer mix and a sample-barcoded 5' primer, a second PCR ran roughly 6 to 11 cycles. TCRdb recomputed calls from the 5' RACE reads with MiXCR, one row per CDR3 protein. The sample records a few hundred thousand distinct CDR3 sequences, roughly 28% being singletons. Sequences were obtained from blood. The source is a woman in her 70s in good health.

The rearrangement links TRBV6-1 to TRBJ2-5; D is unclear. Germline V gene sequence: CDR1 MNHNS, CDR2 SASEGT. V lost 4 bases and J lost 5, with 11 bases in between. The CDR3 is made up of 13 amino acids. The DNA for the CDR3 is TGTGCCAGCAGTGCTCGGATAAGGGAGACCCAGTACTTC. Translation: CASSARIRETQYF.

This rearrangement joins TRBV30 to TRBJ2-7; a weak D match, TRBD1 (5 bases). The length of the CDR3 is 13 residues. Germline lookup yields CDR1 GTSNPN and CDR2 SVGIG (reference sequence). V lost 7 bases, J lost 2 bases, and 15 bases lay in between. CDR3 sequence: CAFLDRYTYEQYF. Here the CDR3 DNA reads TGTGCCTTCCTCGACAGATACACCTACGAGCAGTACTTC.

The chain uses TRBV20-1 and TRBJ1-4; D remains unclear. Germline lookup yields CDR1 DFQATT and CDR2 SNEGSKA (reference sequence). V shed 6 bases and J shed 7 bases, with 12 bases lying between them. The CDR3 covers 12 residues. This CDR3 is CSAFGRGEKLFF. The CDR3 DNA follows: TGCAGTGCATTCGGGCGGGGTGAAAAACTGTTTTTT.

This chain links TRBV11-3 with TRBJ2-1; 7 bases map to TRBD1. The CDR3 is made up of 14 amino acids. Germline V gene data show CDR1 as SGHNT and CDR2 as YENEEA. V shed 5 bases and J 1 base; nucleotides not matched to a gene: 2. The CDR3, as DNA: TGTGCCAGCAGCGGACAGGAATCCTACAATGAGCAGTTCTTC. This sequence encodes CASSGQESYNEQFF.

The chain employs TRBV20-1 and TRBJ2-2; D might be TRBD1 or TRBD2, each matching 5 bases. Germline V gives CDR1 DFQATT, CDR2 SNEGSKA (reference sequence). The CDR3 is 16 residues long. Trimming removed 6 bases from V and 3 bases from J, with 20 bases in between. The CDR3 protein is CSAQPGPGAHTGELFF. CDR3 DNA sequence: TGCAGTGCACAGCCGGGACCAGGAGCCCACACCGGGGAGCTGTTTTTT.

On this clonotype: The germline gene is not matched at one end of the junction; a read error may be the cause. The chain uses TRBV27 and TRBJ2-1; D could derive from TRBD1 or TRBD2 (5 bases each). CDR3 length: 13 residues. The germline V gene has CDR1 MNHEY and CDR2 SMNVEV (reference sequence). CDR3 DNA: TGTGCCAGCAGCCGTAAGGAGAGGGACCCGTCAATCTTC. It codes for CASSRKERDPSIF.

This clonotype was picked up a small number of times. The chain is built from TRBV6-2 or TRBV6-3 and TRBJ2-5; either TRBD1 or TRBD2 may fit D (5 bases each). TRBJ2-1 matches the DNA end more closely, so the J call is doubtful. The CDR3 length is 15 residues. Germline V gene lookup returns CDR1 MNHEY and CDR2 SVGEGT. The CDR3 nucleotides are TGTGCCACCGAGGACCTATTCGGGGCTGGGTATGAGCAGTTCTTC. It encodes CATEDLFGAGYEQFF.

Turning to this clonotype: At one end the junction does not follow the germline gene, possibly because of a read error. This chain uses TRBV29-1 with TRBJ2-7; TRBD1 matches at 7 bases. This CDR3 comprises 13 residues. Per the germline V gene, CDR1 is SQVTM and CDR2 is ANQGSEA. CDR3 sequence reads: CSVKDRASDEQYF. DNA for the CDR3: TGCAGCGTTAAAGACAGGGCGTCAGATGAGCAGTACTTC.

This clonotype has a handful of counts. The chain recombines TRBV9 with TRBJ2-1; D is possibly TRBD1 or TRBD2 (6 bases each). This CDR3 comprises 15 residues. CDR1 is SGDLS, CDR2 YYNGEE, per germline. Between the trimmed V and J ends, which lost 0 bases and 2 bases, there was a span of 9 bases. In DNA form, the CDR3 reads TGTGCCAGCAGCGTAGGGGGGGCCACCTACAATGAGCAGTTCTTC. Protein product: CASSVGGATYNEQFF.

This clonotype was counted between two and nine times. One end of the junction does not line up with germline, which may come from a read error. The V and J genes are TRBV20-1 and TRBJ2-3, with TRBD2 matching 14 bases. Germline V gene data show CDR1 as DFQATT and CDR2 as SNEGSKA (reference sequence). The CDR3 runs to 14 residues. The CDR3 reads CSAPGLAGANTPYF. DNA for the CDR3: TGCAGTGCCCCGGGACTAGCGGGGGCCAATACGCCGTATTTT.

This clonotype came up a few times. The V and J genes are TRBV24-1 and TRBJ2-2; D gene uncertain. This CDR3 region has 16 residues. The germline V gene encodes CDR1 KGHDR and CDR2 SFDVKD. V lost 2 bases and J 3 bases, leaving 12 bases between the germline ends. CDR3 bases: TGTGCCACCAGTGATTCAAGGGCCGGTGACACCGGGGAGCTGTTTTTT. Translation: CATSDSRAGDTGELFF.

The chain has TRBV5-1 and TRBJ2-3; TRBD2 matches 8 bases. The CDR3 has 17 amino acids. Per germline, CDR1 SGHRS and CDR2 YFSETQ. Trimming at V came to 5 bases and at J to 0 bases, leaving 11 bases not matched to a gene. CDR3 amino acids: CASSLRPSGLSTDTQYF. CDR3 coding DNA: TGCGCCAGCAGTTTGAGGCCTAGCGGGTTGAGCACAGATACGCAGTATTTT. Together with reference TRBV5-1 and TRBJ2-3, the CDR3 gives the full variable domain: KAGVTQTPRYLIKTRGQQVTLSCSPISGHRSVSWYQQTPGQGLQFLFEYFSETQRNKGNFPGRFSGRQFSNSRSEMNVSTLELGDSALYLCASSLRPSGLSTDTQYFGPGTRLTVL.

This sequence joins TRBV12-3 or TRBV12-4 and TRBJ2-5; no reliable D call. This CDR3 has 14 residues. V was trimmed by 2 bases and J by 5 bases, leaving 12 bases between them. CDR3 nucleotide sequence: TGTGCCAGCAGTTTAAACCAAGGGTTGGAGACCCAGTACTTC. This codes for CASSLNQGLETQYF.

J is TRBJ1-4 and V is TRBV12-3 or TRBV12-4; tentatively, D is TRBD1 (6 bases). V lost 6 bases, J lost 7 bases, and 15 bases lay in between. This CDR3 is 14 amino acids long. The CDR3 DNA reads as TGTGCCAGCAGAGTATCGGGGGCATCTGAAAAACTGTTTTTT. Amino acids: CASRVSGASEKLFF.

This clonotype was seen more than once but under ten times. This may be a read error, as it is one base from a much larger clone. V is TRBV11-2 and J is TRBJ2-7; tentative D call: TRBD1 (6 bases). The length of the CDR3 is 12 residues. V gave up 5 bases and J gave up 3 bases, with 8 bases separating them. Germline CDR1 is SGHAT and CDR2 is FQNNGV. The CDR3 region is CASSIGGYEQYF. The CDR3, as DNA: TGTGCCAGCAGCATAGGGGGCTACGAGCAGTACTTC.

The chain combines TRBV29-1 with TRBJ1-4; a weak D match, TRBD1 (6 bases). Trimming shortened V by 5 bases and J by 2 bases, and 12 bases separated the two germline ends. The CDR3 runs to 14 residues. Germline assignment: CDR1 SQVTM and CDR2 ANQGSEA. CDR3 sequence: CSVPGANTNEKLFF. The CDR3 coding sequence is TGCAGCGTTCCAGGGGCTAATACTAATGAAAAACTGTTTTTT.

This clonotype was picked up a small number of times. The CDR3 protein is CASSLTRTSNQETQYF. The CDR3 region has the DNA TGTGCCAGCAGCTTGACCCGGACTAGCAACCAAGAGACCCAGTACTTC. The chain is built from TRBV7-2 and TRBJ2-5; 8 positions agree with TRBD2. The trim removed 3 bases at V and 0 bases at J, leaving 6 bases unmatched. The CDR3 covers 16 residues. The germline V gene has CDR1 SGHTA and CDR2 FQGNSA. The variable domain in full, completed from reference TRBV7-2 and TRBJ2-5, reads GAGVSQSPSNKVTEKGKDVELRCDPISGHTALYWYRQSLGQGLEFLIYFQGNSAPDKSGLPSDRFSAERTGGSVSTLTIQRTQQEDSAVYLCASSLTRTSNQETQYFGPGTRLLVL.

This clonotype was seen a few times. The chain has TRBV18 and TRBJ2-7; the match to TRBD2 covers 13 bases. The tail of the sequence fits TRBJ2-1 better, so the J call may be wrong. The CDR3 loop spans 15 amino acids. Per the germline V gene, CDR1 is KGHSH and CDR2 is LQKENI. Here the CDR3 reads CASSPGTSGADEQFF. CDR3 nucleotide sequence: TGTGCCAGCTCACCTGGGACTAGCGGGGCAGATGAGCAGTTCTTC.